Listed here is a single T cell receptor beta chain. Its antigen target is currently unknown. Base qualities are not recorded, but no much larger clone differs from it by a single base. TCRbeta CDR3 regions were sequenced with the immunoSEQ Assay. After extraction, genomic DNA underwent amplification by bias-controlled multiplex PCR, followed by high-throughput sequencing. In the paper's pipeline: To quantify the absolute abundance of every unique TCRbeta CDR3 region, sequences were collapsed and filtered. Usable DNA was measured by amplifying reference genes present in all nucleated cells, and TCRbeta template counts were normalized to that usable DNA to estimate T cell fraction. Repertoire TCRs were annotated as SARS-CoV-2-specific when V gene, CDR3 amino acid sequence and J gene were exactly matched to a known reactive TCR set. The reference SARS-CoV-2 TCR set was obtained from MIRA and was filtered for enrichment in COVID-19-positive ImmuneCODE repertoires, whereby public or cross-reactive TCRs were removed. Drawing on the MIRA antigens, annotated TCRs were analysed further at the level of specific ORF or position within ORF. Breadth was defined as annotated unique rearrangements over total unique productive rearrangements; depth was the summed frequency of those rearrangements. Two-sided Wilcoxon rank-sum tests were used to compare TCR breadth between groups. Imported from immuneACCESS, the table was reduced by TCRdb to in-frame sequences with V and J called. These copies leave out some clones; in studies compared against another copy, an unresolved V gene accounts for under half, and the cause of the remainder is not known. V and J calls and clone size are as listed in that table; D and trimming were resolved from the DNA. The table for this sample lists fewer than 400,000 clones; approximately 86% of them were counted only once. The top ten clones comprise 1.9% of the sample.

This record comes from a study of Ad26.COV2.S vaccination and SARS-CoV-2 variants (dated by TCRdb to about 2021). Turning to the overall study: Donors in the vaccine arm were drawn from COV1001, a phase I-IIa trial of Ad26.COV2.S in healthy adults that was multicentre, randomized, double-blind and placebo-controlled. Dosing of Ad26.COV2.S was intramuscular, at either 5x10^10 or 1x10^11 viral particles, delivered as one shot or as two shots spaced 56 days apart. The specificity and breadth of SARS-CoV-2-reactive T cell receptors after Ad26.COV2.S vaccination were assessed by TCRbeta repertoire sequencing. A total of approximately 30 samples were included in the TCR-sequenced set, comprising 19 Ad26.COV2.S vaccine recipients, 5 placebo recipients and 8 SARS-CoV-2 convalescent individuals. Trial participants were randomized into five groups of five: low-dose or high-dose Ad26.COV2.S given once or twice, or placebo on both occasions. Throughout the experiments and outcome assessment, investigators stayed blinded to trial group allocation.

Results the study describes overall, beyond this receptor: Vaccine and placebo recipients had similar non-spike TCR breadth, a finding consistent with the vaccine containing only spike. Substantial breadth of spike-specific CD8+ and CD4+ T cell responses was reported after vaccination. According to the authors, total T cell responses may have been underestimated by the TCR breadth and depth analyses. Compared with placebo recipients, Ad26.COV2.S recipients showed higher spike-specific TCR breadth (P = 0.0014). The study lacked the statistical power to compare responses across vaccine doses or regimens.

Explained via the paper, the treatment or condition label denotes: around 19 received Ad26.COV2.S at low or high dose, single or two shots; roughly five received placebo; per-sample allocation not given. For vaccine and placebo recipients, repertoires were sequenced using samples collected on day 63 after the first injection. Between 29 July and 7 August 2020, Cohort 1b enrolled 20 to 30 adults aged 18-55 years at one site in Boston, USA. As a vaccine, Ad26.COV2.S was a replication-incompetent adenovirus type 26 vector that expressed a prefusion-stabilized SARS-CoV-2 spike protein derived from the original Wuhan strain. The CDR3 goes from the cysteine to the phenylalanine over 15 residues. The CDR3 DNA has 45 bases and is translated from base 1. Relative to germline, V is 3 bases shorter and J is 5 bases shorter, with 14 bases between their ends. CDR1 and CDR2 are read off the germline V gene (reference sequence) as DFQATT and SNEGSKA.

The starting material was peripheral blood, obtained in a trial of Ad26.COV2.S vaccine versus placebo. This sequence was found in a person between 18 and 65 years old who received the Ad26.COV2.S COVID-19 vaccine or a placebo. The V and J genes are TRBV20-1 and TRBJ1-6, with the D gene call left open. The CDR3 region has the sequence CSASSWTSNNSPLHF. The DNA sequence is TGCAGTGCTAGTTCATGGACGAGTAATAATTCACCCCTCCACTTT.